A selection of T cell receptor beta chains follows, all from one sample in a study of OX40 agonist ivuxolimab in advanced cancers. Sequencing used immunoSEQ multiplex PCR; TCRdb keeps in-frame clones, though not all of them. Of tens of thousands of clones in the sample, 70% to 90% were seen once. The source material was CD4+ or CD8+ T cells sorted from blood, sampled in a trial of the OX40 agonist ivuxolimab. Receptor source: an adult with an advanced solid tumor such as melanoma, head and neck, liver or kidney cancer. CDR3s include the opening cysteine and the closing phenylalanine or tryptophan. A D gene is named only where the DNA matches it firmly. Only some rows state a clone size, as once, few, many or a class for expanded clones.

v_gene: TRBV4-1; abundance: .; d_gene: .; j_gene: TRBJ2-6; CDR3aa: CASSQATTGTSGANVLTF; CDR3nt: TGCGCCAGCAGCCAAGCCACGACAGGAACCTCTGGGGCCAACGTCCTGACTTTC
v_gene: TRBV27; abundance: .; d_gene: TRBD1; j_gene: TRBJ1-2; CDR3aa: CASSFGDRLKSTYGYTF; CDR3nt: TGTGCCAGCAGTTTTGGGGACAGGTTAAAGTCGACCTATGGCTACACCTTC
v_gene: TRBV7-3; abundance: .; d_gene: .; j_gene: TRBJ2-1; CDR3aa: CASRARGSSYNEQFF; CDR3nt: TGTGCCAGCAGAGCTAGGGGTAGCTCCTACAATGAGCAGTTCTTC
v_gene: TRBV7-2; abundance: .; d_gene: TRBD1; j_gene: TRBJ1-2; CDR3aa: CASSLTGLGYTF; CDR3nt: TGTGCCAGCAGCCTGACAGGGTTAGGCTACACCTTC
v_gene: TRBV5-1; abundance: .; d_gene: .; j_gene: TRBJ1-1; CDR3aa: CASSPGVLGTEAFF; CDR3nt: TGCGCCAGCAGCCCGGGGGTTTTGGGTACTGAAGCTTTCTTT
v_gene: TRBV6-5; abundance: .; d_gene: TRBD1; j_gene: TRBJ1-3; CDR3aa: CASRYRGSSGNTIYF; CDR3nt: TGTGCCAGCAGGTACAGGGGAAGCTCTGGAAACACCATATATTTT
v_gene: TRBV19; abundance: .; d_gene: .; j_gene: TRBJ1-3; CDR3aa: CASSIGTPRSGNTIYF; CDR3nt: TGTGCCAGTAGTATAGGGACTCCACGCTCTGGAAACACCATATATTTT
v_gene: TRBV19; abundance: .; d_gene: TRBD1; j_gene: TRBJ1-6; CDR3aa: CASGTDSSPLHF; CDR3nt: TGTGCCAGCGGGACAGACAGTTCACCCCTCCACTTT
v_gene: TRBV6-5; abundance: .; d_gene: TRBD1; j_gene: TRBJ1-6; CDR3aa: CASLGQGNSPLHF; CDR3nt: TGTGCCAGCCTTGGACAGGGGAATTCACCCCTCCACTTT
v_gene: TRBV27; abundance: .; d_gene: TRBD2; j_gene: TRBJ2-7; CDR3aa: CASSLTPSGSVYEQYF; CDR3nt: TGTGCCAGCAGTTTAACCCCTAGCGGGAGTGTCTACGAGCAGTACTTC
v_gene: TRBV5-6; abundance: .; d_gene: TRBD1; j_gene: TRBJ2-3; CDR3aa: CASSLKGQGTTDTQYF; CDR3nt: TGTGCCAGCAGCTTGAAGGGACAGGGGACCACAGATACGCAGTATTTT
v_gene: TRBV10-3; abundance: .; d_gene: TRBD1; j_gene: TRBJ2-5; CDR3aa: CAISRQGARETQYF; CDR3nt: TGTGCCATCTCCAGGCAGGGGGCCAGGGAGACCCAGTACTTC
v_gene: TRBV2; abundance: .; d_gene: .; j_gene: TRBJ1-5; CDR3aa: CASSYEEGRLSNQPQHF; CDR3nt: TGTGCCAGCAGCTACGAAGAAGGGCGGCTTAGCAATCAGCCCCAGCATTTT
v_gene: TRBV28; abundance: few; d_gene: TRBD1; j_gene: TRBJ2-3; CDR3aa: CASSSTGGMVDTQYF; CDR3nt: TGTGCCAGCAGTTCGACAGGGGGAATGGTCGATACGCAGTATTTT
v_gene: TRBV28; abundance: .; d_gene: TRBD1; j_gene: TRBJ2-7; CDR3aa: CASRTIGQGGYEQYF; CDR3nt: TGTGCCAGCAGGACCATAGGACAGGGCGGTTACGAGCAGTACTTC
v_gene: TRBV7-2; abundance: .; d_gene: TRBD1; j_gene: TRBJ2-1; CDR3aa: CASSAGTGGLREQFF; CDR3nt: TGTGCCAGCAGCGCCGGGACAGGGGGCCTCAGGGAGCAGTTCTTC
v_gene: TRBV28; abundance: .; d_gene: .; j_gene: TRBJ2-2; CDR3aa: CASSPYADTGELFF; CDR3nt: TGTGCCAGCAGTCCTTATGCGGACACCGGGGAGCTGTTTTTT
v_gene: TRBV5-1; abundance: .; d_gene: .; j_gene: TRBJ1-2; CDR3aa: CASSSTPAENFYGYTF; CDR3nt: TGCGCCAGCAGTTCTACCCCCGCAGAAAACTTCTATGGCTACACCTTC
v_gene: TRBV5-8; abundance: once; d_gene: .; j_gene: TRBJ2-7; CDR3aa: CASSQAIGNEQYF; CDR3nt: TGTGCCAGCAGCCAGGCGATAGGGAACGAGCAGTACTTC
v_gene: TRBV5-4; abundance: .; d_gene: .; j_gene: TRBJ2-5; CDR3aa: CASSSLTADQETQYF; CDR3nt: TGTGCCAGCAGCTCTCTGACAGCTGACCAAGAGACCCAGTACTTC
v_gene: TRBV30; abundance: .; d_gene: .; j_gene: TRBJ1-4; CDR3aa: CAWSVQRGEKLFF; CDR3nt: TGTGCCTGGAGTGTTCAGCGAGGTGAAAAACTGTTTTTT
v_gene: TRBV27; abundance: .; d_gene: .; j_gene: TRBJ2-1; CDR3aa: CASSPTGTLYNEQFF; CDR3nt: TGTGCCAGCAGTCCGACCGGGACTCTATACAATGAGCAGTTCTTC
v_gene: TRBV28; abundance: .; d_gene: .; j_gene: TRBJ2-1; CDR3aa: CASSRRLVRGENEQFF; CDR3nt: TGTGCCAGCAGTCGCCGGCTAGTTCGCGGGGAAAATGAGCAGTTCTTC